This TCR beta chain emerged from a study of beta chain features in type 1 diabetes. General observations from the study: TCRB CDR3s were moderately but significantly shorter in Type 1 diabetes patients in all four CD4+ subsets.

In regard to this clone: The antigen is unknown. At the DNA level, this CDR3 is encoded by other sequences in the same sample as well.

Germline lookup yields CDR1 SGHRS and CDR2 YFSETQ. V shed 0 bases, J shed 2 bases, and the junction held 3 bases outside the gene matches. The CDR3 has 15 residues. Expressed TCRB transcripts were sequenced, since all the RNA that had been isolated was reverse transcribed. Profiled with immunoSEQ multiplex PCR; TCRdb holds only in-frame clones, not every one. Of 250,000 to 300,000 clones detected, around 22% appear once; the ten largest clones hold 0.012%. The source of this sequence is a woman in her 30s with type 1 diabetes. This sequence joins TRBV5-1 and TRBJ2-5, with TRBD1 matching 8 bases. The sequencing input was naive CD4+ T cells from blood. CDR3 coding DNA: TGCGCCAGCAGCTTGGGCGACAGGGGACAAGAGACCCAGTACTTC. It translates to CASSLGDRGQETQYF. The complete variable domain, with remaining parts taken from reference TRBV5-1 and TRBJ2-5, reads KAGVTQTPRYLIKTRGQQVTLSCSPISGHRSVSWYQQTPGQGLQFLFEYFSETQRNKGNFPGRFSGRQFSNSRSEMNVSTLELGDSALYLCASSLGDRGQETQYFGPGTRLLVL.